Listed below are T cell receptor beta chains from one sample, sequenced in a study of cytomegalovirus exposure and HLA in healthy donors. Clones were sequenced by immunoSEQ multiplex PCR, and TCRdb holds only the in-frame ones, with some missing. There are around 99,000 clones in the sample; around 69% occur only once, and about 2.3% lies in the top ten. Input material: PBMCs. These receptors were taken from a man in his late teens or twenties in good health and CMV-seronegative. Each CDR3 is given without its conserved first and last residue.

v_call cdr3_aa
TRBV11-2 ASGARNTEAF
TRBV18 ASSEAGQGNNFQY
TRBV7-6 ASSPPTGKNTEAF
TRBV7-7 ASSPGTVNEKLF
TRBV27 ASSLSLRTPYNEQF
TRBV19 ASSNKEDRLEGPEQF
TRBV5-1 ASSLGWRDGYT
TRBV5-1 ASSLRDRPYEQY
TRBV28 ASRAGGAAYEQY
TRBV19 ASSTQAGGTETQY
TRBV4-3 ASSQGGSGDTQY
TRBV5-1 ASSGGRGQIHSGANVLT
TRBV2 ASSADRVGNEKLF
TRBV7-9 ASARGYEQY
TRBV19 ASSRLAGGVTDTQY
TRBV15 ATSREQGFNEQF
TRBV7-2 ASSTRTSGAVSQF
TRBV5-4 ASTLGQGAGGYT
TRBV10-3 AIRQTSMTYEQY
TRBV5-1 ASGTGGAPAQF
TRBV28 ASSPPTGTGGKLF
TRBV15 ATSRDATGVVELF
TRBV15 ATSRDRVGYT
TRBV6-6 ASSYQNSNQPQH
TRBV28 ASSLQAGSQSQH
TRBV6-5 ASSYSSGISTDTQY
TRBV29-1 SVEGGDSYGYP
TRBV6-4 ASSDGGTSGGDTQY
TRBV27 ASSFVAGSYEQY
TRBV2 ASIIPGNGYP
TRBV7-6 ASSLVDRGVGTEAF
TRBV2 ASSFGDRQPQH
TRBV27 ASSSHTGDVGWSQPQH
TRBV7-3 ASSLIGGARTDTQY
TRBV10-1 ASSESGTGKQPQH
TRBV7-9 ASSLLTGAETQY